Below, 3 T cell receptor beta chains from the same sample are listed, as sequenced in a study of beta chain features in type 1 diabetes. cDNA synthesis used the whole RNA isolate, giving expressed TCRB sequences. The assay was immunoSEQ multiplex PCR, and TCRdb's table has in-frame clones only and misses some. The sample shows 390,000 or so clones, around 13% of them seen only once. The specimen sequenced was naive CD4+ T cells from blood. The source of these receptors is a man aged 25 to 40 in good health.

In its sample, this clone was seen a few times. The J gene is TRBJ2-5, the V gene TRBV6-6; D remains unclear. There are 16 residues in the CDR3. V was clipped by 3 bases and J by 3 bases, with 17 bases between them. Germline values: CDR1 MNHNY, CDR2 SVGAGI (reference sequence). CDR3 in DNA: TGTGCCAGCAGTTATCGTCCAATGACTCCAGAAGAGACCCAGTACTTC. The encoded protein is CASSYRPMTPEETQYF.

This clone was observed a few times. This rearrangement joins TRBV6-6 to TRBJ1-2; D unclear. This CDR3 contains 11 residues. V shed 0 bases and J shed 6 bases, with 2 bases lying between them. Germline assignment: CDR1 MNHNY and CDR2 SVGAGI (reference sequence). The CDR3 is CASSYSDGYTF. As DNA, the CDR3 is TGTGCCAGCAGTTACTCCGATGGCTACACCTTC.

This chain uses TRBV6-6 with TRBJ2-2, with a weak D call TRBD1 (6 bases). This CDR3 has 14 residues. Germline assignment: CDR1 MNHNY and CDR2 SVGAGI (reference sequence). The V gene lost 6 bases and the J gene lost 4 bases, with 12 bases spanning the gap. DNA of the CDR3: TGTGCCAGCAGAGGGACACCATTCACCGGGGAGCTGTTTTTT. It translates to CASRGTPFTGELFF.